The 14 T cell receptor beta chains below come from one sample, sequenced in a study of T cell responses to AZD1222 COVID-19 vaccine. Profiled with immunoSEQ multiplex PCR; TCRdb holds only in-frame clones, not every one. The data contain some 110,000 clones, about 91% of them singletons. The source was peripheral blood, collected on day 0 of AZD1222 vaccination. These receptors were collected from an adult in good health.

This clone was counted between two and nine times. The chain is built from TRBV5-6 and TRBJ1-1; 11 bases agree with TRBD1. The germline gives CDR1 SGHDT, CDR2 YYEEEE. V lost 2 bases to trimming and J lost 7 bases; unmatched junction nucleotides: 4. The CDR3 extends over 14 amino acids. This CDR3 is CASSLWDRGFEAFF. The CDR3 bases are TGTGCCAGCAGCTTATGGGACAGGGGGTTTGAAGCTTTCTTT.

The chain links TRBV12-3 or TRBV12-4 to TRBJ2-1; 7 bases are shared with TRBD1. V was clipped by 5 bases and J by 7 bases; unmatched bases: 2. This CDR3 has 12 residues. The CDR3 loop reads CASSTTGNEQFF. The CDR3 nucleotides read TGTGCCAGCAGTACGACAGGGAATGAGCAGTTCTTC.

V gene TRBV7-2 combines with J gene TRBJ2-1, with a tentative D call TRBD1 (6 bases). The germline CDR1 and CDR2 sequences are SGHTA and FQGNSA. The CDR3 length is 12 residues. V lost 5 bases and J lost 12, with 14 bases in between. CDR3 DNA sequence: TGTGCCAGCAGCCGGGACACCCCATGGCAGTTCTTC. Its protein is CASSRDTPWQFF. The full variable domain, with the rest looked up from reference TRBV7-2 and TRBJ2-1, is GAGVSQSPSNKVTEKGKDVELRCDPISGHTALYWYRQSLGQGLEFLIYFQGNSAPDKSGLPSDRFSAERTGGSVSTLTIQRTQQEDSAVYLCASSRDTPWQFFGPGTRLTVL.

The J gene is TRBJ1-1, the V gene TRBV2, with 11 bases aligning to TRBD1. CDR3 size: 14 residues. V lost 6 bases, J lost 5 bases, and 5 bases stayed unmatched. CDR1 and CDR2 (germline): SNHLY, FYNNEI. The CDR3: CASSGTGGRTEAFF. The CDR3 bases are TGTGCCAGCAGCGGGACAGGGGGGAGAACTGAAGCTTTCTTT.

This clone was seen just once. The chain recombines TRBV23-1 with TRBJ2-1; D is undetermined. TRBV23-1 is an ORF, and what it does is uncertain. V lost 8 bases and J 2 bases, leaving 19 bases between the germline ends. This CDR3 spans 16 amino acids. The CDR3 protein is CASGSKGLFPYNEQFF. CDR3 in DNA: TGCGCCAGCGGATCCAAGGGCCTGTTCCCCTACAATGAGCAGTTCTTC.

The chain employs TRBV9 and TRBJ2-2, with unresolved D. This CDR3 is 14 amino acids long. Germline V gene sequence: CDR1 SGDLS, CDR2 YYNGEE. Trimming removed 2 bases at V and 2 bases at J, with 7 bases between. The CDR3 reads CASSVTSNTGELFF. In nucleotides, the CDR3 is TGTGCCAGCAGCGTGACATCAAACACCGGGGAGCTGTTTTTT.

V gene TRBV24-1 combines with J gene TRBJ2-7, with TRBD1 identical over 10 bases. V lost 2 bases and J lost 7; bases outside the gene matches: 4. The CDR3 covers 14 residues. Germline V gene lookup returns CDR1 KGHDR and CDR2 SFDVKD. The CDR3, as DNA: TGTGCCACCAGTGATTCCCCGGGACAGGGGGAGCAGTACGTC. Translating it yields CATSDSPGQGEQYV.

The chain has TRBV5-4 and TRBJ2-5; 8 nucleotides agree with TRBD2. The CDR3 covers 14 residues. Germline V lookup: CDR1 SGHNT, CDR2 YYREEE (reference sequence). V lost 2 bases to trimming and J lost 4 bases; unmatched junction nucleotides: 4. In DNA, the CDR3 is TGTGCCAGCAGCTTTCGGGGGGGCGGAGAGACCCAGTACTTC. It yields the protein CASSFRGGGETQYF.

The genes are TRBV3-1 (or the pseudogene TRBV3-2) and TRBJ1-1, with a possible D match to TRBD1 (6 bases). CDR1 is LGHDT, CDR2 YNNKEL, per germline (reference sequence). V was clipped by 3 bases and J by 6 bases, with 14 bases between them. This CDR3 has 14 residues. The CDR3 DNA reads as TGTGCCAGCAGCCATACCACAGGGAAAGCTGAAGCTTTCTTT. Amino acid sequence: CASSHTTGKAEAFF.

The chain couples TRBV24-1 to TRBJ2-1; D tentatively fits TRBD1 or TRBD2 (5 bases each). Per germline, CDR1 KGHDR and CDR2 SFDVKD. The length of the CDR3 is 16 residues. Trimming took 0 bases from V and 4 from J, leaving 12 bases between them. The chain's CDR3 is CATSDLLGDPYNEQFF. The CDR3 region has the DNA TGTGCCACCAGTGATTTGTTGGGGGACCCTTACAATGAGCAGTTCTTC.

The V and J genes are TRBV19 and TRBJ2-3; unclear D gene. CDR3 length: 13 residues. CDR1 LNHDA and CDR2 SQIVND come from the germline V gene (reference sequence). The V and J ends lost 6 bases and 3 bases respectively, with 10 bases between them. This CDR3 reads CASSNMGTDTQYF. As DNA, the CDR3 is TGTGCCAGTAGCAACATGGGGACAGATACGCAGTATTTT.

The CDR3 region is CATSDSGFSGNTIYF. CDR3 DNA sequence: TGTGCCACCAGTGATTCAGGGTTCTCTGGAAACACCATATATTTT. The chain recombines TRBV24-1 with TRBJ1-3, with a weak D call TRBD1 (5 bases). Trimming shortened V by 2 bases and J by 0 bases, and 7 bases separated the two germline ends. The CDR3 contains 15 residues. CDR1 and CDR2 from the germline V gene are KGHDR and SFDVKD.

V gene TRBV6-6 combines with J gene TRBJ1-1; possibly TRBD1 for D (5 bases). The V end was cut by 7 bases, the J end by 0 bases, with 12 bases between. The length of the CDR3 is 14 residues. Germline V CDR1 and CDR2: MNHNY, SVGAGI (reference sequence). In nucleotides, the CDR3 is TGTGCCAGCACAGGAGGGGCCATGAACACTGAAGCTTTCTTT. As protein: CASTGGAMNTEAFF.

V is TRBV3-1 (or the pseudogene TRBV3-2) and J is TRBJ1-2; D unclear. The CDR3 is made up of 13 amino acids. Trimming took 4 bases from V and 4 from J, leaving 10 bases between them. Germline values: CDR1 LGHDT, CDR2 YNNKEL (reference sequence). The CDR3 loop is CASSPGRTYGYTF. The CDR3 DNA sequence: TGTGCCAGCAGCCCTGGACGGACCTATGGCTACACCTTC.